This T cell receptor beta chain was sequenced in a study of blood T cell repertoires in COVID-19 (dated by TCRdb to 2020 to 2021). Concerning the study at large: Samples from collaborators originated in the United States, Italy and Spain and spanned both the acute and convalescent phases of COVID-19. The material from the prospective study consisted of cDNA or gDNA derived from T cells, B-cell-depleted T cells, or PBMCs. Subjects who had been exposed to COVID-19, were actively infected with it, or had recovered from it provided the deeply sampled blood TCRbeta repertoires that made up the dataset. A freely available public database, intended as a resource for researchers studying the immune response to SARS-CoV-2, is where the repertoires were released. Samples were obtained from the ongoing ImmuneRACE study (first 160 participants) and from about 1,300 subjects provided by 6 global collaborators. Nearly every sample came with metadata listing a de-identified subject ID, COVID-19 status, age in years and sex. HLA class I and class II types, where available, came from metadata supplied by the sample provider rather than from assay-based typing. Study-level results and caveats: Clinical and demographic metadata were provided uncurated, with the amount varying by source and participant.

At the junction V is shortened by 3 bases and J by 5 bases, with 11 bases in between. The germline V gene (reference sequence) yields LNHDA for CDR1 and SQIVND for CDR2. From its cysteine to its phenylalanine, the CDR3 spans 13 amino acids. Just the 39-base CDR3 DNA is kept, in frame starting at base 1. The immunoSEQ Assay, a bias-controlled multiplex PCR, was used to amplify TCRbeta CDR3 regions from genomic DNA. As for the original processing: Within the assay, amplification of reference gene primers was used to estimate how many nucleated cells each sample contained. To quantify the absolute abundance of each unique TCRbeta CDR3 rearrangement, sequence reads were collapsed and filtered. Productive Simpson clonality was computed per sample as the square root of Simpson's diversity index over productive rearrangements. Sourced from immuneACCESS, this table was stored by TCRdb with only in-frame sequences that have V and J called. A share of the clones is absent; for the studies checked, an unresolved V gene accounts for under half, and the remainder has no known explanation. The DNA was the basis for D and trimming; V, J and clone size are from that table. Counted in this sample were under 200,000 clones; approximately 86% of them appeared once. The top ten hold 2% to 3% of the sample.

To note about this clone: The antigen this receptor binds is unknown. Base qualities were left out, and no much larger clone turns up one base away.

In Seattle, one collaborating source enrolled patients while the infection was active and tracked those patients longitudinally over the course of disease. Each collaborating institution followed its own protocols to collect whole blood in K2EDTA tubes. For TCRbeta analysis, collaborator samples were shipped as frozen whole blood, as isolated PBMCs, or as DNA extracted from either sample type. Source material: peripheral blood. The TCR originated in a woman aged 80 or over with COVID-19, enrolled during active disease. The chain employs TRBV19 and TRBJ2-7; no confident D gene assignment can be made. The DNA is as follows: TGTGCCAGTAGTATGATGACGGAGAACGAGCAGTACTTC. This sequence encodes CASSMMTENEQYF.